The 14 T cell receptor beta chains presented below share a single source sample, sequenced in a study of blood T cell repertoires in COVID-19. Clones were read by immunoSEQ multiplex PCR, and TCRdb kept only the in-frame ones, dropping some. The data hold under 250,000 clones, with 83% observed a single time. The sequenced material came from peripheral blood. The receptors derive from a man in his forties or fifties with active or convalescent COVID-19.

The chain has TRBV3-1 (or the pseudogene TRBV3-2) and TRBJ2-2, with D perhaps matching TRBD1 (5 bases). Trimming removed 4 bases from V and 8 bases from J, with 14 bases in between. CDR1 is LGHDT, CDR2 YNNKEL, per germline (reference sequence). CDR3 length: 14 residues. The CDR3 region has the DNA TGTGCCAGCAGCCGTTCGCAGGGAACTGGGGAGCTGTTTTTT. Its translation is CASSRSQGTGELFF.

This chain connects TRBV15 to TRBJ2-7, with 9 bases identical to TRBD2. CDR1 and CDR2 (germline): LNHNV, YYDKDF (reference sequence). V gave up 4 bases and J gave up 6 bases; unmatched junction bases: 10. The CDR3 extends over 15 amino acids. DNA for the CDR3: TGTGCCACCAGCATTGGTTGGACTAGCGTCGTCGAGCAGTACTTC. Translation: CATSIGWTSVVEQYF. The complete variable domain, with remaining parts taken from reference TRBV15 and TRBJ2-7, reads DAMVIQNPRYQVTQFGKPVTLSCSQTLNHNVMYWYQQKSSQAPKLLFHYYDKDFNNEADTPDNFQSRRPNTSFCFLDIRSPGLGDTAMYLCATSIGWTSVVEQYFGPGTRLTVT.

This chain uses TRBV5-4 with TRBJ2-5; TRBD2 aligns across 8 bases. The CDR3 extends over 15 amino acids. The germline CDR1 and CDR2 sequences are SGHNT and YYREEE (reference sequence). Trimming cost V 1 base and J 5 bases; bases outside gene matches: 7. The CDR3 DNA follows: TGTGCCAGCAGCTTGTCAAGCGGGAGCTGGGAGACCCAGTACTTC. Encoded protein: CASSLSSGSWETQYF.

The chain combines TRBV29-1 with TRBJ2-1, with 7 bases that match TRBD2. Losses at the gene ends were 7 bases for V and 2 bases for J; bases not matched to a gene: 11. The length of the CDR3 is 15 residues. Germline CDR1 is SQVTM and CDR2 is ANQGSEA. Written as DNA, the CDR3 is TGCAGCGCCTACGGCGGCCTAGCGGCCTACAATGAGCAGTTCTTC. Translated, it gives CSAYGGLAAYNEQFF.

V gene TRBV14 combines with J gene TRBJ1-6; TRBD1 matches 8 bases. CDR3 length: 14 residues. Germline lookup yields CDR1 SGHDN and CDR2 FVKESK. V lost 6 bases and J lost 8; bases outside the gene matches: 6. The CDR3 region is CASSHGTGYSPLHF. As DNA, the CDR3 is TGTGCCAGCAGTCACGGGACAGGATATTCACCCCTCCACTTT.

The J gene is TRBJ2-7, the V gene TRBV30, with 8 bases lining up with TRBD1. The CDR3 is made up of 14 amino acids. CDR1 is GTSNPN, CDR2 SVGIG, per germline (reference sequence). J gave up 0 bases and V 4 bases, and 5 bases lay outside the gene matches. As DNA, the CDR3 is TGTGCCTGGAAAACAGGGGGAGCCTCCTACGAGCAGTACTTC. Its protein product is CAWKTGGASYEQYF.

This clone appeared once. This sequence joins TRBV2 and TRBJ1-4, with D maybe TRBD1 (6 bases). V was trimmed by 7 bases and J by 0 bases, leaving 12 bases between them. The V gene's germline CDR1 is SNHLY and CDR2 FYNNEI. CDR3 length: 15 amino acids. The CDR3 DNA reads TGTGCCAGCACCCAGGGGCAGTCAACTAATGAAAAACTGTTTTTT. This translates into CASTQGQSTNEKLFF.

V and J are TRBV7-9 and TRBJ2-1; 7 bases agree with TRBD1. The germline CDR1 and CDR2 sequences are SEHNR and FQNEAQ (reference sequence). V gave up 0 bases and J gave up 4 bases; unmatched junction bases: 3. The CDR3 loop spans 15 amino acids. Here the CDR3 DNA reads TGTGCCAGCAGCTTAGCCATGACAGGGTACAATGAGCAGTTCTTC. Encoded protein: CASSLAMTGYNEQFF.

CDR3 DNA sequence: TGCAGCGTTGAAGAGAACCTGGACAGCACCTACGAGCAGTACTTC. As protein: CSVEENLDSTYEQYF. The chain uses TRBV29-1 and TRBJ2-7, with D possibly TRBD1 on 6 matching bases. CDR1 is SQVTM, CDR2 ANQGSEA, per germline. There are 15 residues in the CDR3. V dropped 0 bases and J dropped 2 bases, with 14 bases sitting between them.

The chain's CDR3 is CASSRVTGAGNTIYF. The CDR3 DNA is TGTGCCAGCAGCAGGGTCACAGGGGCCGGAAACACCATATATTTT. This chain joins TRBV21-1 and TRBJ1-3; the table assigns TRBD1, which was not confirmed against the DNA. TRBV21-1 corresponds to a pseudogene. The CDR3 loop spans 15 amino acids.

The chain has TRBV7-2 and TRBJ2-7; D possibly corresponds to TRBD2 (7 bases). This CDR3 has 14 residues. The V and J ends lost 5 bases and 2 bases respectively, with 13 bases between them. The germline CDR1 and CDR2 sequences are SGHTA and FQGNSA. The CDR3 protein is CASSPGGGTYEQYF. As DNA, the CDR3 is TGTGCCAGCAGCCCCGGCGGGGGCACCTACGAGCAGTACTTC.

The V gene is TRBV7-2, the J gene TRBJ2-5; tentative D call: TRBD2 (7 bases). Trimming took 2 bases from V and 1 from J, leaving 11 bases between them. The CDR3 consists of 15 residues. Germline V gene sequence: CDR1 SGHTA, CDR2 FQGNSA. CDR3 coding DNA: TGTGCCAGCAGCTTAAACGGGGGGCTCCAAGAGACCCAGTACTTC. It yields the protein CASSLNGGLQETQYF.

The chain uses TRBV6-1 and TRBJ2-7; 9 positions match TRBD1. Germline lookup yields CDR1 MNHNS and CDR2 SASEGT. The trim removed 3 bases at V and 4 bases at J, leaving 4 bases unmatched. The CDR3 is 14 residues long. The CDR3 reads CASSERTGAYEQYF. CDR3 nucleotides: TGTGCCAGCAGTGAGAGGACAGGGGCATACGAGCAGTACTTC.

A single count supports this clone. The V call is TRBV6-5, the J call TRBJ2-7, with 8 bases identical to TRBD1. The CDR3 consists of 15 residues. V shed 4 bases, J shed 2 bases, and the junction held 7 bases outside the gene matches. Germline CDR1 reads MNHEY; CDR2 reads SVGAGI. As DNA, the CDR3 is TGTGCCAGCAGTTTCGACAGGGGTGCCACCTACGAGCAGTACTTC. Translated, it gives CASSFDRGATYEQYF.